What follows is one T cell receptor beta chain and its context. Its specificity is unknown. The data were taken from a study of cytomegalovirus exposure and HLA in healthy donors. Findings of the study overall: As was reported, the classifier diagnosed cytomegalovirus status with high specificity and sensitivity. A later analysis linked a missense variant in DCLRE1C to the trimming of TCR beta V and J genes.

PCR employed 60 Vbeta and 13 Jbeta primers. Sequencing used immunoSEQ multiplex PCR; TCRdb keeps in-frame clones, though not all of them. The data contain roughly 150,000 clones, 75% to 80% of them singletons. This CDR3 is 15 amino acids long. The germline V gene has CDR1 KGHSH and CDR2 LQKENI. V shed 4 bases, J shed 7 bases, and the junction held 6 bases outside the gene matches. The chain is built from TRBV18 and TRBJ2-2; TRBD1 aligns across 10 bases. This clonotype was sampled from a male donor in good health and CMV-seronegative. Sequencing used PBMCs. The CDR3 spells CASSRDRGPDGELFF. CDR3 DNA sequence: TGTGCCAGCTCACGAGACAGGGGGCCTGACGGGGAGCTGTTTTTT.